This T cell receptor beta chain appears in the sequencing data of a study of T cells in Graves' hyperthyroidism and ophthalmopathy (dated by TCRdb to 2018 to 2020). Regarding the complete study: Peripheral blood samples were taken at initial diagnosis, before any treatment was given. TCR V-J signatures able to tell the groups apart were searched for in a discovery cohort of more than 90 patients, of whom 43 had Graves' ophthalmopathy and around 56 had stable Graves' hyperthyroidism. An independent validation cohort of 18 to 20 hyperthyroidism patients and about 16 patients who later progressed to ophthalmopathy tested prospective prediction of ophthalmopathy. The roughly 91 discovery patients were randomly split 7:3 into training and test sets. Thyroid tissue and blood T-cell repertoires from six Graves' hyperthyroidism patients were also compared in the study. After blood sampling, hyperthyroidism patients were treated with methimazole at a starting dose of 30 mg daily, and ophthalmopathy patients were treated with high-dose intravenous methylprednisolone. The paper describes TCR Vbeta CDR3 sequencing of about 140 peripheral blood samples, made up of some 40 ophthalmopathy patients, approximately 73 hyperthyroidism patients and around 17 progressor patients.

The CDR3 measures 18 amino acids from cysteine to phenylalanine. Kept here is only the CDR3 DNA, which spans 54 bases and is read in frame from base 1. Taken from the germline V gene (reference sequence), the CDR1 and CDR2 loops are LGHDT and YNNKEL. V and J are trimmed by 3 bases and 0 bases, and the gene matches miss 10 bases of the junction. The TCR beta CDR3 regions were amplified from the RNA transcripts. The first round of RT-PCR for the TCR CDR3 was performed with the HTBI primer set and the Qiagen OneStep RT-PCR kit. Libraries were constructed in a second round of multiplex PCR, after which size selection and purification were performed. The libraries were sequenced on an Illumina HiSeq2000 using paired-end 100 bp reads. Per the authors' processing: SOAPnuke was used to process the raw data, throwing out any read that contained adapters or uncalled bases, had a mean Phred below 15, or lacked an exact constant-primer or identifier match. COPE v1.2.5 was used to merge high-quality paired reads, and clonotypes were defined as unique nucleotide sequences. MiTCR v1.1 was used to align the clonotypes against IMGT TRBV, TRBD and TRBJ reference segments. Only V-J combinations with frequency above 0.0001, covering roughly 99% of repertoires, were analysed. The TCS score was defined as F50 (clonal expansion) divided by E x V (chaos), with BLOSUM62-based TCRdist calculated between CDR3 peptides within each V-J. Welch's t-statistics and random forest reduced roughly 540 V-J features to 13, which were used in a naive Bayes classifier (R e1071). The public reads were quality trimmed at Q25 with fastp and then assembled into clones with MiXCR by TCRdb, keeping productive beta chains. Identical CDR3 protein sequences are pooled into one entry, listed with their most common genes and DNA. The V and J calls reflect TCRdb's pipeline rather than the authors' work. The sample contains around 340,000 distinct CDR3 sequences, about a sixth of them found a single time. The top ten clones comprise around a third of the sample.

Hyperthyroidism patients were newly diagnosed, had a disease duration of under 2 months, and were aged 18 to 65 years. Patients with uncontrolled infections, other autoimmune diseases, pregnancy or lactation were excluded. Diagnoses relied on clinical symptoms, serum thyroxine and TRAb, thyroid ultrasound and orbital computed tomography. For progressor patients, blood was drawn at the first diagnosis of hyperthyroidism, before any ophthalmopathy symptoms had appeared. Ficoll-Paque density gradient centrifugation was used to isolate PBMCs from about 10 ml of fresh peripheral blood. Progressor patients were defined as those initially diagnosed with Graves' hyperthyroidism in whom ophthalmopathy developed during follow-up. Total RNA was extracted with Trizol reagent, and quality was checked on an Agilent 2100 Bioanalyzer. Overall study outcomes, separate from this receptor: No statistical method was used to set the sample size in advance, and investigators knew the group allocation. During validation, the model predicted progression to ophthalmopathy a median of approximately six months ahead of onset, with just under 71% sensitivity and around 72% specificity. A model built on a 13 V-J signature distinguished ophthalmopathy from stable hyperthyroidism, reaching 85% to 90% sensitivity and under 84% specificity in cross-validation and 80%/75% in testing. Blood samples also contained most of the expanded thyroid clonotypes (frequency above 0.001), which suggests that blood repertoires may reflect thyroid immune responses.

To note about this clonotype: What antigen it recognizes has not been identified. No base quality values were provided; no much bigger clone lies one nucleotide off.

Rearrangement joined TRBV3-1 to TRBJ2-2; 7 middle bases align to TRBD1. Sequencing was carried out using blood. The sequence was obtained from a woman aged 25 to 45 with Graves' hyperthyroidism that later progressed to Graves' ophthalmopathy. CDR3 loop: CASSQERTGTANTGELFF. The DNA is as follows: TGTGCCAGCAGCCAGGAGCGAACCGGGACAGCGAACACCGGGGAGCTGTTTTTT.